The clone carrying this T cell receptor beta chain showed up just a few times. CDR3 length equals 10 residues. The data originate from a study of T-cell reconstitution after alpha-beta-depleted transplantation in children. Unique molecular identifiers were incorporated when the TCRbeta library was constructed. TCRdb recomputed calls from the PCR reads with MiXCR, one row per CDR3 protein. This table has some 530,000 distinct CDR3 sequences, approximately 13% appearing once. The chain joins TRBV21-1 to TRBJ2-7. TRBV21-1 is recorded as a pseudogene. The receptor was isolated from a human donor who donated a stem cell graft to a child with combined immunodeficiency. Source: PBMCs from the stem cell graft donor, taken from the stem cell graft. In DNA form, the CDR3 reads TGTGCCAGCACGTGTGGGGAGCAGTACTTC. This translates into CASTCGEQYF.